This entry is about one TCR beta chain. Its antigen is unidentified. The treatment: roughly 20 received Ad26.COV2.S at low or high dose, single or two shots; 5 received placebo; per-sample allocation not given. Collection of the samples took place on day 63 after the first injection of vaccine or placebo. Donor was an adult aged 18-55 years in Boston. Sequenced by immunoSEQ multiplex PCR; TCRdb stores in-frame clones only, minus some. Of a few hundred thousand clones detected, roughly 86% appear once; the ten largest clones hold approximately 3.3%. The sample is drawn from a study of Ad26.COV2.S vaccination and SARS-CoV-2 variants. Study summary: Ad26.COV2.S arm of COV1001 included the donor. Recipients of Ad26.COV2.S got it intramuscularly, once or twice 56 days apart. Study findings and constraints: Reported post-vaccination CD8+ and CD4+ T cell responses to spike showed substantial breadth.

The V end lost 5 bases, the J end lost 6 bases, and 20 bases lay between the germline ends. CDR3 length: 15 residues. Germline V gene data show CDR1 as SGHTA and CDR2 as FQGNSA. The source is a person between 18 and 59 years old who received the Ad26.COV2.S COVID-19 vaccine or a placebo. V gene TRBV7-2 combines with J gene TRBJ2-7; the D gene is possibly TRBD1 (5 bases). The specimen comprised peripheral blood, sampled in a trial of Ad26.COV2.S vaccine versus placebo. Here the CDR3 DNA reads TGTGCCAGCAGCCCCCACCCCAGCTCCCAGGGCGAGCAGTACTTC. This encodes CASSPHPSSQGEQYF.